This T cell receptor (beta chain) was obtained from a study of blood T cell repertoires in COVID-19. Study-wide context: Italy, Spain and the United States were the sources of the convalescent and acute COVID-19 samples. PBMCs, B-cell-depleted T cells, or T cells were the source of the cDNA or gDNA that made up the material.

Ends included, the CDR3 has 14 residues. Germline V lookup: CDR1 MNHEY, CDR2 SVGAGI. In the source study's methods: Estimation of nucleated cell counts relied on the amplification of reference gene primers. Clones were sequenced by immunoSEQ multiplex PCR, and TCRdb holds only the in-frame ones, with some missing. V and J calls and clone size are given by that table; D and trimming were obtained from the DNA. The table shows about 64,000 clones, with around 73% occurring only once. Comment on this clone: Since no conserved phenylalanine or tryptophan closes the CDR3, a read error is the likely cause. No DNA is shown, since the ends of the CDR3 on it are uncertain; the CDR3 is the one TCRdb lists.

This chain connects TRBV6-5 to TRBJ1-5; TRBD1, the table's D call, lacks a check against the DNA. This clonotype was sampled from a man of 80 years or more with acute or convalescent COVID-19. Sequences were obtained from peripheral blood. CDR3 in amino acids: CASGHDRGKVDIYV.